The T cell receptor (beta chain) described here comes from a study of T cells expressing NK-cell markers. General observations from the study: Whether expanded NKG2C+ T cell clones were HCMV specific stayed uncertain. Of CD8+ T cells, about 1.0-8% belonged to dominant NKG2C+ clonotypes in six or seven donors.

One entry per CDR3 protein, without DNA, is what TCRdb gives after re-calling the 5' RACE reads. This repertoire includes some 440,000 distinct CDR3 sequences. Details on this clonotype: Its cognate antigen is unknown.

What was sequenced was blood T cells: a sorted CD56 or NKG2C T cell subset, CD4+ or CD8+ T cells, or bulk PBMC T cells (not recorded which). This receptor was identified in a woman between 45 and 60 years old in good health.

CDR3: CASSPQGPGGNTIYF. This chain connects TRBV28 to TRBJ1-3; absent DNA, TCRdb's TRBD1 call cannot be checked. Germline CDR1 reads MDHEN; CDR2 reads SYDVKM. The CDR3 covers 15 residues.